The T cell receptor beta chain under discussion was sequenced for a study of graft-versus-host responses after intestinal transplantation. Looking at the study overall: Every recipient had anti-thymocyte globulin induction and about three years of tacrolimus plus steroids. Overall study findings and caveats: When patients had graft-donor T cell macrochimerism, their allografts held high graft-versus-host to host-versus-graft clonal ratios. GvH clonotypes were identified within recipient marrow, with a subset emerging first in ileum or blood.

On this clone itself: The antigen is unknown.

The method was immunoSEQ multiplex PCR; TCRdb's version includes in-frame clones alone and lacks a portion of them. Of 80,000 to 100,000 clones in the sample, just under 95% are singletons; the top ten hold approximately 0.064%. Germline CDR1 LGHNT, CDR2 FRNRAP. The CDR3 covers 16 residues. The V gene end was trimmed by 2 bases and the J gene end by 6 bases; junction bases not matched to a gene: 9. V is TRBV12-5 and J is TRBJ2-3; 9 bases line up with TRBD2. Material: unstimulated CD8+ T cells sorted from spleen or lymph node cells, obtained before transplant. The TCR sequence derives from a human donor who was the organ donor for an intestinal transplant. The CDR3 loop is CASGLRGLATRDTQYF. CDR3 coding DNA: TGTGCTAGTGGTTTGCGCGGACTAGCGACGAGGGATACGCAGTATTTT. Combining the CDR3 with reference TRBV12-5 and TRBJ2-3 gives the whole variable domain DARVTQTPRHKVTEMGQEVTMRCQPILGHNTVFWYRQTMMQGLELLAYFRNRAPLDDSGMPKDRFSAEMPDATLATLKIQPSEPRDSAVYFCASGLRGLATRDTQYFGPGTRLTVL.